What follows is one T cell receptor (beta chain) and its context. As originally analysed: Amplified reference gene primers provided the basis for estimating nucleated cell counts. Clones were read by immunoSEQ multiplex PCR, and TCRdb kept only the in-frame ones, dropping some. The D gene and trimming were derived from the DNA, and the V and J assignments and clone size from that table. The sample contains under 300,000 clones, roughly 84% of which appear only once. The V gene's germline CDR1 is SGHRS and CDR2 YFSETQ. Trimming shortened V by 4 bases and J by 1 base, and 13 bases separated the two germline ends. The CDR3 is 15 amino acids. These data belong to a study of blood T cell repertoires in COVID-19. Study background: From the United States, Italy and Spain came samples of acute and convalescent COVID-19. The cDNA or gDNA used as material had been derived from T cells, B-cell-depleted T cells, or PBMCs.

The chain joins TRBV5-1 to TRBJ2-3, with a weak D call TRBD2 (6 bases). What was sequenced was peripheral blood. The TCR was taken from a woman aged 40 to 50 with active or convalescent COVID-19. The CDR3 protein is CASSVVRGGTDTQYF. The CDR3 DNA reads TGCGCCAGCAGCGTAGTCCGCGGGGGCACAGATACGCAGTATTTT.